The T cell receptor beta chain under discussion was sequenced for a study of blood T cell repertoires in COVID-19. The wider study: Specimens from acute and convalescent COVID-19 originated in the United States, Italy and Spain.

This CDR3 is 14 amino acids long. Germline CDR1 is LNHDA and CDR2 is SQIVND (reference sequence). V lost 3 bases and J 3 bases, leaving 9 bases between the germline ends. Libraries were prepared by immunoSEQ multiplex PCR; TCRdb keeps only in-frame clonotypes and omits some of them. The sample has about 24,000 clones; around nine tenths are singletons. The TCR was taken from a man aged 45-65 years with active COVID-19. This rearrangement joins TRBV19 to TRBJ1-5; a possible D gene is TRBD1 (5 bases). The sample comprised peripheral blood. The CDR3 DNA sequence: TGTGCCAGTAGTATGACAGCCTCCAATCAGCCCCAGCATTTT. Translation: CASSMTASNQPQHF. The full variable domain, rest sourced from reference TRBV19 and TRBJ1-5, is DGGITQSPKYLFRKEGQNVTLSCEQNLNHDAMYWYRQDPGQGLRLIYYSQIVNDFQKGDIAEGYSVSREKKESFPLTVTSAQKNPTAFYLCASSMTASNQPQHFGDGTRLSIL.